Below, 18 T cell receptor beta chains from the same sample are listed, as sequenced in a study of OX40 agonist ivuxolimab in advanced cancers. Repertoires were generated with immunoSEQ multiplex PCR, while TCRdb's copy carries only in-frame clones and drops some. Of 25,000 to 30,000 clones in the sample, around 87% were seen once. The sample was CD4+ or CD8+ T cells sorted from blood, taken in a trial of the OX40 agonist ivuxolimab. Receptors were obtained from an adult with an advanced solid tumor such as melanoma, head and neck, liver or kidney cancer.

This chain links TRBV7-6 with TRBJ2-7, with D uncertain. Trimming took off 1 base at V and 3 bases at J, with 7 bases between the two ends. Germline V gene sequence: CDR1 SGHVS, CDR2 FNYEAQ. This CDR3 region has 13 residues. DNA for the CDR3: TGTGCCAGCAGCTTAGGGCCAGACTACGAGCAGTACTTC. This encodes CASSLGPDYEQYF.

The sample holds one count of this clone. The chain has TRBV11-2 and TRBJ2-7, with 7 bases that match TRBD2. The CDR3 is 14 residues long. Germline V CDR1 and CDR2: SGHAT, FQNNGV. After removal of 2 bases from V and 2 bases from J, the junction contained 3 bases not matched to a gene. The CDR3, as DNA: TGTGCCAGCAGCTTACCGGGACTACCCTACGAGCAGTACTTC. This translates into CASSLPGLPYEQYF. Full variable domain (rest looked up from reference TRBV11-2 and TRBJ2-7): EAGVAQSPRYKIIEKRQSVAFWCNPISGHATLYWYQQILGQGPKLLIQFQNNGVVDDSQLPKDRFSAERLKGVDSTLKIQPAKLEDSAVYLCASSLPGLPYEQYFGPGTRLTVT.

V is TRBV6-1 and J is TRBJ1-2; no firm D call. The CDR3 spans 15 residues. Germline V gives CDR1 MNHNS, CDR2 SASEGT. Trimming removed 6 bases from V and 2 bases from J, with 16 bases in between. The CDR3 bases are TGTGCCAGCAGGACCGGCGGAGGGCCGAACTATGGCTACACCTTC. Protein product: CASRTGGGPNYGYTF.

The rearrangement links TRBV4-1 to TRBJ2-7; perhaps D is TRBD1 or TRBD2 (5 bases each). V was trimmed by 1 base and J by 4 bases, leaving 17 bases between them. Germline V CDR1 and CDR2: MGHRA, YSYEKL. The CDR3 is 16 amino acids. CDR3 nucleotide sequence: TGCGCCAGCAGCCAAGCGGACACTGTGGACTTTTACGAGCAGTACTTC. Encoded protein: CASSQADTVDFYEQYF.

The V gene is TRBV7-2, the J gene TRBJ2-2; 9 nucleotides line up with TRBD1. With V trimmed by 2 bases and J by 3 bases, 4 bases remained unmatched. The germline gives CDR1 SGHTA, CDR2 FQGNSA. This CDR3 region has 16 residues. CDR3 nucleotides: TGTGCCAGCAGCTTACGAACAGGGGGCTACACCGGGGAGCTGTTTTTT. This encodes CASSLRTGGYTGELFF.

This chain links TRBV15 with TRBJ1-5; D might be TRBD1 (5 bases). The CDR3 covers 16 residues. Trimming stripped 3 bases from V and 2 bases from J, with 14 bases between. Germline values: CDR1 LNHNV, CDR2 YYDKDF (reference sequence). CDR3 loop: CATSREGILGNQPQHF. Here the CDR3 DNA reads TGTGCCACCAGCAGGGAGGGGATACTAGGCAATCAGCCCCAGCATTTT.

The gene calls are TRBV7-8 and TRBJ2-3, with 10 nucleotides matching TRBD2. Germline V gives CDR1 SGHVS, CDR2 FQNEAQ. CDR3 length equals 15 residues. The J segment lost 1 base and the V segment lost 4 bases, leaving 2 bases of the junction unmatched. The CDR3: CASSSSGGRTDTQYF. The DNA for the CDR3 is TGTGCCAGCAGCTCTAGCGGGGGACGCACAGATACGCAGTATTTT.

The rearrangement links TRBV5-6 to TRBJ2-1; D remains ambiguous. V lost 4 bases and J 4 bases, leaving 9 bases between the germline ends. The CDR3 is made up of 13 amino acids. Germline CDR1 reads SGHDT; CDR2 reads YYEEEE. In nucleotides, the CDR3 is TGTGCCAGCAGCACGACGGATTACAATGAGCAGTTCTTC. The encoded protein is CASSTTDYNEQFF. Using reference TRBV5-6 and TRBJ2-1 for the parts outside the CDR3, the full variable domain is DAGVTQSPTHLIKTRGQQVTLRCSPKSGHDTVSWYQQALGQGPQFIFQYYEEEERQRGNFPDRFSGHQFPNYSSELNVNALLLGDSALYLCASSTTDYNEQFFGPGTRLTVL.

The chain is built from TRBV5-1 and TRBJ2-1; TRBD1 might be the D (5 bases). V was shortened by 7 bases and J by 5 bases, with 22 bases between the two germline ends. The CDR3 is made up of 16 amino acids. Germline values: CDR1 SGHRS, CDR2 YFSETQ. This chain's CDR3 is CASGLGQATYNNEQFF. Here the CDR3 DNA reads TGCGCCAGCGGTCTGGGGCAGGCCACATACAACAATGAGCAGTTCTTC.

The V gene is TRBV4-1, the J gene TRBJ1-1; D perhaps matches TRBD1 (5 bases). Germline V lookup: CDR1 MGHRA, CDR2 YSYEKL. This CDR3 is 16 amino acids long. Trimming left V 0 bases short and J 0 bases short, with 11 bases between. CDR3 in DNA: TGCGCCAGCAGCCAAGAGGACCAGGGTTTGAACACTGAAGCTTTCTTT. Translation: CASSQEDQGLNTEAFF.

The chain combines TRBV19 with TRBJ1-1; D is unresolved. The V end lost 5 bases, the J end lost 6 bases, and 13 bases lay between the germline ends. CDR3 length: 13 amino acids. Per germline, CDR1 LNHDA and CDR2 SQIVND (reference sequence). The CDR3 loop reads CASSPAWRAEAFF. CDR3 coding DNA: TGTGCCAGTAGTCCCGCGTGGCGTGCTGAAGCTTTCTTT. The full variable domain, with the rest looked up from reference TRBV19 and TRBJ1-1, is DGGITQSPKYLFRKEGQNVTLSCEQNLNHDAMYWYRQDPGQGLRLIYYSQIVNDFQKGDIAEGYSVSREKKESFPLTVTSAQKNPTAFYLCASSPAWRAEAFFGQGTRLTVV.

The V call is TRBV7-9, the J call TRBJ2-2; 8 bases line up with TRBD1. The V segment lost 7 bases and the J segment 0 bases; nucleotides outside the gene matches: 13. This CDR3 region has 18 residues. The germline CDR1 and CDR2 sequences are SEHNR and FQNEAQ (reference sequence). This CDR3 reads CASIGDRGPVANTGELFF. CDR3 coding DNA: TGTGCCAGCATAGGAGACAGGGGACCTGTGGCGAACACCGGGGAGCTGTTTTTT.

The chain uses TRBV9 and TRBJ2-1; tentatively, D is TRBD1 or TRBD2 (5 bases each). The CDR3 consists of 14 residues. Trimming left V 0 bases short and J 4 bases short, with 8 bases between. Germline loops: CDR1 SGDLS, CDR2 YYNGEE. CDR3 sequence: CASSVGDGYNEQFF. For the CDR3, the DNA is TGTGCCAGCAGCGTAGGGGACGGTTACAATGAGCAGTTCTTC.

Only one count was recorded for this clone. This chain connects TRBV27 to TRBJ2-5, with 7 bases that match TRBD2. Germline CDR1 is MNHEY and CDR2 is SMNVEV (reference sequence). CDR3 length equals 13 residues. V gave up 5 bases and J gave up 2 bases; unmatched junction bases: 2. The CDR3 region is CASSVLAQETQYF. The CDR3 bases are TGTGCCAGCAGTGTACTAGCGCAAGAGACCCAGTACTTC.

The chain is built from TRBV7-6 and TRBJ2-1, with 13 positions matching TRBD2. Germline CDR1 and CDR2: SGHVS and FNYEAQ. This CDR3 comprises 16 residues. Trimming removed 4 bases from V and 8 bases from J; junction bases left unmatched: 8. Written as DNA, the CDR3 is TGTGCCAGCAGCTACGGACTAGCGGGAGCGCAGGATGAGCAGTTCTTC. This sequence encodes CASSYGLAGAQDEQFF.

This clone was observed a few times. J is TRBJ1-2 and V is TRBV10-1; D uncertain. V dropped 2 bases and J dropped 3 bases, with 13 bases sitting between them. Germline V lookup: CDR1 WNHNN, CDR2 SYGVQD (reference sequence). The CDR3 sequence is 15 residues long. The chain's CDR3 is CASSENNHGYYGYTF. As DNA, the CDR3 is TGCGCCAGCAGTGAGAATAATCACGGCTACTATGGCTACACCTTC.

This clone qualifies as medium-sized (0.01 to 0.1%). The chain uses TRBV6-5 and TRBJ2-7; TRBD2 is a possible D gene (5 bases). V was shortened by 6 bases and J by 3 bases, with 12 bases between the two germline ends. The CDR3 runs to 13 residues. The germline CDR1 and CDR2 sequences are MNHEY and SVGAGI. The CDR3 DNA is TGTGCCAGCAGGCCCGGGAAAATCTACGAGCAGTACTTC. Translation: CASRPGKIYEQYF.

This sequence joins TRBV7-9 and TRBJ2-5; D remains unclear. CDR1 and CDR2 from the germline V gene are SEHNR and FQNEAQ (reference sequence). The CDR3 is 13 amino acids. V lost 3 bases and J lost 3, with 8 bases in between. The CDR3 DNA follows: TGTGCCAGCAGCTTCCACTTGGAAGAGACCCAGTACTTC. It is translated as CASSFHLEETQYF.